Included here is one T cell receptor beta chain sequence, with context. Which antigen it targets is not known. There are no base qualities to consult, and no much larger clone falls within one base. The source of the sample is a study of T-cell memory formation after mild COVID-19 (dated by TCRdb to the early 2020s). For the study in its entirety: TCR sequence clusters from the two donors were largely donor specific. In a couple of donors, T-cell clones that expanded and contracted after mild COVID-19 were followed by sequencing TCRalpha and TCRbeta repertoires longitudinally. The cohort comprised two young, previously healthy adult volunteers, one female and one male. The paper as a whole reports these results and caveats: Contracting CD4+ clones turned up mainly in the CM and EM memory subsets, whereas EMRA was where CD8+ clones were enriched. SARS-CoV-2 specificity of the second-wave clones peaking on day 37 was not confirmed. From day 15 to 85, contracting clones showed balanced CD4/CD8 phenotypes, whereas a second wave of clones that expanded from day 15 to 37 leaned towards CD4+. Only a couple of mild cases were covered in the study, and larger cohorts including severe cases with pre-infection samples were considered necessary. Some responding clones were detected in pre-infection memory, suggesting pre-existing cross-reactive memory T cells joined the SARS-CoV-2 response.

The CDR1 and CDR2 encoded by the germline V gene (reference sequence) are DFQATT and SNEGSKA. V sheds 4 bases and J sheds 0 bases, leaving 14 bases between their ends. Counted from cysteine to phenylalanine, this CDR3 has 15 amino acids. Of the read, only the CDR3 DNA is kept; its 45 bases are in frame from base 1. This sample was sequenced with an Illumina NovaSeq 6000. cDNA libraries for TCRalpha and TCRbeta were prepared by 5'RACE using constant-segment primers, with sample barcodes and unique molecular identifiers added. RNA was extracted from every sample with Trizol reagent. The libraries were amplified in two PCR steps, and the second step added a second sample barcode and Illumina TruSeq adapters. The libraries were sequenced on an Illumina NovaSeq using 2 x 150 bp paired-end reads. The authors' pipeline ran thus. The reads were demultiplexed and collapsed into UMI-guided consensus sequences using migec v1.2.7. Using mixcr v2.1.11, the UMI consensuses were aligned to TRA and TRB V and J templates and assembled into clonotypes. A clonotype was counted as expanded or contracted only when both edgeR and NoisET called the clonotype significant, with the noise models trained on biological replicates. For edgeR calls, the thresholds were a false discovery rate-adjusted p below 0.01 and a log2 fold-change of 1. As an exploratory analysis of dynamics, max-normalized trajectories of the 1000 most abundant clonotypes were examined with PCA combined with hierarchical clustering. Separately sequenced CD4+ and CD8+ repertoires were used to assign a CD4 or CD8 phenotype to each responding clone. TCRdb handled the public reads itself, with Q25 trimming in fastp and clone calling in MiXCR, and kept productive beta chains. Every CDR3 protein is listed once, alongside the most common genes and DNA of its rows. TCRdb assigned the V and J calls; the authors' analysis was not used. The sample table contains tens of thousands of distinct CDR3 sequences; only one count was recorded for around 13% of them. 25% to 35% of the sample belongs to the ten largest clones.

PBMCs were isolated by Ficoll-Paque density gradient centrifugation. This clonotype originated in an adult woman who had mild COVID-19 (a few samples of this study predate the infection). The sample titles of this study are shuffled in the database, so cell type and time point are left out; the donor was told from shared clones. The chain uses TRBV20-1 and TRBJ2-3, with the D segment identity uncertain. The sequencing input was PBMCs or a T cell subset sorted from them (not recorded which). The sequence in DNA is TGCAGTGCTACTGAGGTGTCAGCGAGCACAGATACGCAGTATTTT. This translates into CSATEVSASTDTQYF.